A single sample gave rise to the 24 T cell receptor beta chains below, sequenced in a study of CD8 T cells in Susac syndrome. Random-hexamer reverse transcription was applied to about 0.5 to 1 ug RNA. MiXCR was run by TCRdb on the immunoSEQ multiplex PCR reads, yielding one entry per CDR3 protein. The sample carries hundreds of thousands of distinct CDR3 sequences, around 85% recorded once. Sequenced material: CD8+ T cells from PBMCs. Receptors were obtained from a human donor with multiple sclerosis.

The gene calls are TRBV7-9 and TRBJ2-1; TRBD1 aligns across 7 bases. V was clipped by 7 bases and J by 2 bases; unmatched bases: 8. This CDR3 comprises 15 residues. Per the germline V gene, CDR1 is SEHNR and CDR2 is FQNEAQ (reference sequence). CDR3 nucleotides: TGTGCCAGCACTCGGGACAGTCTCCCCTACAATGAGCAGTTCTTC. Translated, it gives CASTRDSLPYNEQFF.

The V gene is TRBV2, the J gene TRBJ2-1, with 7 bases lining up with TRBD2. CDR3 size: 14 residues. Germline V gene sequence: CDR1 SNHLY, CDR2 FYNNEI. V lost 6 bases and J lost 4; bases outside the gene matches: 6. The CDR3 DNA reads TGTGCCAGCAGCGTATTGGGGGGGTACAATGAGCAGTTCTTC. This encodes CASSVLGGYNEQFF.

This rearrangement joins TRBV12-3 or TRBV12-4 to TRBJ1-5, with TRBD1 identical over 7 bases. This CDR3 spans 18 amino acids. The V segment lost 3 bases and the J segment 0 bases; nucleotides outside the gene matches: 11. The CDR3 nucleotides are TGTGCCAGCAGTTTTATTGCAGGGGGGAAATATAGCAATCAGCCCCAGCATTTT. Amino acid sequence: CASSFIAGGKYSNQPQHF.

The rearrangement links TRBV6-2 or TRBV6-3 to TRBJ1-1, with D perhaps TRBD1 (6 bases). Germline V lookup: CDR1 MNHEY, CDR2 SVGEGT. V gave up 5 bases and J gave up 5 bases, with 9 bases separating them. The CDR3 totals 12 residues. CDR3 in DNA: TGTGCCAGCAGTCAGAGGGGGACTGAAGCTTTCTTT. This sequence encodes CASSQRGTEAFF.

This rearrangement joins TRBV9 to TRBJ2-2; TRBD2 matches at 11 bases. This CDR3 has 17 residues. Germline CDR1 and CDR2: SGDLS and YYNGEE. J lost 3 bases, V lost 0 bases, and 4 bases had no gene match. CDR3 in amino acids: CASSVVAGGPDTGELFF. CDR3 coding DNA: TGTGCCAGCAGCGTAGTAGCGGGAGGGCCTGACACCGGGGAGCTGTTTTTT. Complete variable domain (other parts from reference TRBV9 and TRBJ2-2): DSGVTQTPKHLITATGQRVTLRCSPRSGDLSVYWYQQSLDQGLQFLIQYYNGEERAKGNILERFSAQQFPDLHSELNLSSLELGDSALYFCASSVVAGGPDTGELFFGEGSRLTVL.

This clonotype came up a few times. The J gene is TRBJ2-1, the V gene TRBV27; TRBD2 matches 11 bases. CDR1 is MNHEY, CDR2 SMNVEV, per germline (reference sequence). Trimming cost V 2 bases and J 7 bases; bases outside gene matches: 4. The CDR3 covers 15 residues. The CDR3: CASSLTSGSQNEQFF. CDR3 sequence (DNA): TGTGCCAGCAGTTTAACTAGCGGGAGCCAGAATGAGCAGTTCTTC.

J is TRBJ2-1 and V is TRBV6-1, with D possibly being TRBD1 or TRBD2 (5 bases each). V lost 3 bases and J lost 8, with 20 bases in between. The CDR3 runs to 16 residues. Germline CDR1 reads MNHNS; CDR2 reads SASEGT. This chain's CDR3 is CASSERAGQMYDEQFF. In DNA, the CDR3 is TGTGCCAGCAGTGAGAGGGCAGGGCAAATGTACGATGAGCAGTTCTTC.

As DNA, the CDR3 is TGTGCCTGGAGTACCTGGCCAGGACAGGTGAACACCGGGGAGCTGTTTTTT. Translating gives CAWSTWPGQVNTGELFF. This chain connects TRBV30 to TRBJ2-2; 7 nucleotides agree with TRBD1. Trimming at V came to 2 bases and at J to 1 base, leaving 10 bases not matched to a gene. This CDR3 comprises 17 residues. The germline CDR1 and CDR2 sequences are GTSNPN and SVGIG (reference sequence).

The rearrangement links TRBV3-1 to TRBJ2-5, with D tentatively TRBD2 (5 bases). The CDR3 totals 13 residues. V was clipped by 8 bases and J by 2 bases, with 12 bases between them. Germline CDR1 is LGHDT and CDR2 is YNNKEL (reference sequence). This CDR3 reads CASSQRRQETQYF. The CDR3, as DNA: TGTGCCAGCTCCCAGCGGAGGCAAGAGACCCAGTACTTC.

The rearrangement uses TRBV27 and TRBJ2-1; tentatively, D is TRBD1 (6 bases). Germline lookup yields CDR1 MNHEY and CDR2 SMNVEV (reference sequence). The V gene lost 4 bases and the J gene lost 2 bases, with 12 bases spanning the gap. The CDR3 totals 15 residues. The CDR3 DNA is TGTGCCAGCAGTTCGGGACACCCAACCTACAATGAGCAGTTCTTC. Residues: CASSSGHPTYNEQFF.

The rearrangement joins TRBV4-1 to TRBJ1-5, with D possibly TRBD1 on 6 matching bases. The V gene's germline CDR1 is MGHRA and CDR2 YSYEKL. Trimming left V 8 bases short and J 3 bases short, with 11 bases between. The CDR3 is 13 amino acids. The CDR3 here is CASGGGTNQPQHF. The DNA for the CDR3 is TGCGCCAGCGGAGGGGGAACCAATCAGCCCCAGCATTTT.

The chain recombines TRBV29-1 with TRBJ2-7, with 7 bases aligning to TRBD2. Germline V CDR1 and CDR2: SQVTM, ANQGSEA. V shed 1 base, J shed 7 bases, and the junction held 4 bases outside the gene matches. The CDR3 contains 12 residues. The CDR3: CSVEGRGTEQYF. Written as DNA, the CDR3 is TGCAGCGTTGAAGGGCGGGGGACGGAGCAGTACTTC.

The chain carries TRBV15 and TRBJ2-3; 11 bases fit TRBD2. Trimming removed 8 bases from V and 3 bases from J; junction bases left unmatched: 4. Germline values: CDR1 LNHNV, CDR2 YYDKDF (reference sequence). This CDR3 contains 14 residues. DNA of the CDR3: TGTGCCACCCAACTAGCGGGGGTTACAGATACGCAGTATTTT. As protein: CATQLAGVTDTQYF.

The chain employs TRBV9 and TRBJ2-3, with no clear D. This CDR3 spans 12 amino acids. V was shortened by 0 bases and J by 6 bases, with 5 bases between the two germline ends. Germline V gene data show CDR1 as SGDLS and CDR2 as YYNGEE. In DNA, the CDR3 is TGTGCCAGCAGCGTAGCTGACGATACGCAGTATTTT. It specifies CASSVADDTQYF.

This sequence joins TRBV7-8 and TRBJ1-2, with D unresolved. CDR3 length equals 17 residues. Trimming removed 5 bases at V and 1 base at J, with 20 bases between. Germline V gene data show CDR1 as SGHVS and CDR2 as FQNEAQ. The CDR3 loop reads CASSALPPQDVNYGYTF. The CDR3 coding sequence is TGTGCCAGCAGCGCCCTCCCCCCCCAGGACGTTAACTATGGCTACACCTTC.

This chain joins TRBV7-6 and TRBJ2-7, with D perhaps matching TRBD1 (6 bases). The CDR3 sequence is 14 residues long. Germline V gene lookup returns CDR1 SGHVS and CDR2 FNYEAQ. V shed 0 bases and J shed 5 bases, with 11 bases lying between them. The CDR3 loop reads CASSLASGQNEQYF. The CDR3 DNA sequence: TGTGCCAGCAGCTTAGCTTCGGGACAAAACGAGCAGTACTTC.

The V gene is TRBV3-1, the J gene TRBJ2-2; no clear D. Germline V lookup: CDR1 LGHDT, CDR2 YNNKEL (reference sequence). The CDR3 length is 14 residues. V lost 1 base and J 6 bases, leaving 9 bases between the germline ends. The CDR3 nucleotides read TGTGCCAGCAGCCAAGGCCCCGGCCCCGGGGAGCTGTTTTTT. Amino acids: CASSQGPGPGELFF.

This chain joins TRBV19 and TRBJ2-1; D unclear. The CDR3 is 13 amino acids. Germline V gives CDR1 LNHDA, CDR2 SQIVND (reference sequence). V lost 1 base, J lost 4 bases, and 5 bases lay in between. CDR3 DNA sequence: TGTGCCAGTAGTATAGGAATTTACAATGAGCAGTTCTTC. Amino acids: CASSIGIYNEQFF.

The rearrangement joins TRBV19 to TRBJ2-7; no definite D call. V shed 2 bases and J shed 4 bases, with 9 bases lying between them. The germline gives CDR1 LNHDA, CDR2 SQIVND (reference sequence). The CDR3 is made up of 13 amino acids. The CDR3 DNA follows: TGTGCCAGTAGTATAAAGGGTGGATACGAGCAGTACTTC. Translation: CASSIKGGYEQYF.

This clonotype was found once. The chain employs TRBV6-1 and TRBJ2-2; TRBD2 agrees at 7 bases. Germline V lookup: CDR1 MNHNS, CDR2 SASEGT. J gave up 4 bases and V 1 base, and 6 bases lay outside the gene matches. The CDR3 is made up of 16 amino acids. CDR3 amino acids: CASSEVFGTTTGELFF. The CDR3 region has the DNA TGTGCCAGCAGTGAAGTTTTTGGGACTACCACCGGGGAGCTGTTTTTT.

The J gene is TRBJ2-3, the V gene TRBV12-3 or TRBV12-4; D gene unclear. The CDR3 has 13 residues. Trimming left V 10 bases short and J 3 bases short, with 14 bases between. Here the CDR3 DNA reads TGTGCCAACTCCCCACCCGGGACAGATACGCAGTATTTT. As protein: CANSPPGTDTQYF.

The chain joins TRBV7-3 to TRBJ2-1, with 8 bases fitting TRBD1. The V gene end was trimmed by 5 bases and the J gene end by 8 bases; junction bases not matched to a gene: 11. There are 15 residues in the CDR3. CDR1 is SGHTA, CDR2 FQGTGA, per germline. The CDR3 region is CASSPIDRGGDEQFF. The CDR3 DNA reads TGTGCCAGCAGCCCCATCGACAGGGGTGGCGATGAGCAGTTCTTC.

This rearrangement joins TRBV6-5 to TRBJ1-1; D not certain. This CDR3 contains 13 residues. Trimming removed 0 bases at V and 7 bases at J, with 9 bases between. The germline V gene has CDR1 MNHEY and CDR2 SVGAGI. As DNA, the CDR3 is TGTGCCAGCAGTTACTCGGAAGTAAGTGAAGCTTTCTTT. It encodes CASSYSEVSEAFF.

This clonotype was seen a few times. The chain combines TRBV29-1 with TRBJ2-5, with a possible D match to TRBD1 (7 bases). The CDR3 runs to 13 residues. Trimming shortened V by 4 bases and J by 5 bases, and 14 bases separated the two germline ends. Germline V gene sequence: CDR1 SQVTM, CDR2 ANQGSEA. The CDR3 sequence is CSVAEGAFETQYF. Written as DNA, the CDR3 is TGCAGCGTTGCGGAGGGGGCCTTCGAGACCCAGTACTTC.